This TCR beta chain was recovered during a study of blood T cells in healthy people across ages. Study results and caveats: Compared with aged donors, long-lived donors showed fewer expanded clones, suggesting selection.

The V gene end was trimmed by 6 bases and the J gene end by 6 bases; junction bases not matched to a gene: 12. This CDR3 contains 14 residues. The germline CDR1 and CDR2 sequences are SQVTM and ANQGSEA. Worth noting for this clonotype: The target antigen is unknown.

Primed by a sample-barcoded 5' primer and a J-beta primer mix, a second PCR proceeded for about 7 to 12 cycles. TCRdb ran MiXCR on the 5' RACE reads and lists one entry per CDR3 protein. The repertoire consists of about 1,500,000 distinct CDR3 sequences, with roughly 40% occurring once and the leading ten covering roughly 7.9%. The rearrangement uses TRBV29-1 and TRBJ2-7; the match to TRBD2 covers 9 bases. The sample taken for sequencing was blood. This sequence originates from a woman between 18 and 30 years old in good health. The CDR3: CSVHLQAGGSEQYF. CDR3 DNA sequence: TGCAGCGTACACCTACAAGCGGGGGGTTCCGAGCAGTACTTC.